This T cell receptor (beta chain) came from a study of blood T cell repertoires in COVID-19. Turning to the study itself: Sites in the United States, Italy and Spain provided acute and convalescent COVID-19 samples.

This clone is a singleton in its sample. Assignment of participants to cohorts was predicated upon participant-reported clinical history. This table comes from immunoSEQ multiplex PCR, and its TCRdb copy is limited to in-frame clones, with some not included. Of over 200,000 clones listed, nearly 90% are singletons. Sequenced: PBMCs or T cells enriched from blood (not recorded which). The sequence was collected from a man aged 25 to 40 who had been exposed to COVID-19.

The CDR3 DNA is TGCGCCAGCAGTGAGTCTAGCGGGGGGGCCTACGAGCAGTACTTC. Its translation: CASSESSGGAYEQYF. The V gene is TRBV10-2, the J gene TRBJ2-7; 11 bases align to TRBD2. The V and J ends lost 0 bases and 2 bases, in that order; junction bases with no gene match: 0. The CDR3 covers 15 residues. The germline gives CDR1 WSHSY, CDR2 SAAADI.